One and the same sample provided the 20 T cell receptor beta chains below, sequenced in a study of post-analysis software for immune sequencing data. Notes on the study in general: Controls had lower frequencies than patients of roughly five TRBV segments, which included TRBV5-6, TRBV5-1 and TRBV20-1.

Sequencing libraries made from TCR beta cDNA carried unique molecular identifiers. TCRdb re-called the PCR reads with MiXCR, one entry per CDR3 protein. The sample records over 700,000 distinct CDR3 sequences, less than 35% being singletons. These receptors are not linked to any known antigen. The specimen sequenced was blood. The receptors come from a girl aged 5-17 years with multiple sclerosis.

This rearrangement joins TRBV12-3 or TRBV12-4 to TRBJ2-5; TRBD2 agrees at 7 bases. J gave up 4 bases and V 3 bases, and 5 bases lay outside the gene matches. The CDR3 extends over 14 amino acids. The DNA of the CDR3 is TGTGCCAGCAGTTTTCTAGGCGGGGGAGAGACCCAGTACTTC. It translates to CASSFLGGGETQYF.

In its sample, this clonotype was seen a few times. This sequence joins TRBV7-6 and TRBJ2-1; no firm D call. CDR3 length: 13 amino acids. Germline V gene lookup returns CDR1 SGHVS and CDR2 FNYEAQ. The V and J ends lost 5 bases and 8 bases respectively, with 13 bases between them. This CDR3 reads CASSRMQVHEQFF. The CDR3 region has the DNA TGTGCCAGCAGCAGAATGCAGGTTCATGAGCAGTTCTTC.

V gene TRBV27 combines with J gene TRBJ2-5; maybe TRBD2 (5 bases). Trimming pared 3 bases from V and 5 bases from J, leaving 16 bases between. Per the germline V gene, CDR1 is MNHEY and CDR2 is SMNVEV (reference sequence). The CDR3 consists of 15 residues. DNA for the CDR3: TGTGCCAGCAGTTTTGTAGGGAAAAGGAGGGAGACCCAGTACTTC. It translates to CASSFVGKRRETQYF.

This clonotype was found a few times. V gene TRBV7-2 combines with J gene TRBJ2-2, with D hard to call. The germline V gene has CDR1 SGHTA and CDR2 FQGNSA. The CDR3 spans 17 residues. The ends were cut back, 1 base at V and 3 bases at J, with 15 bases in the middle. CDR3 sequence: CASSLESSAVYTGELFF. The CDR3 bases are TGTGCCAGCAGCTTAGAATCCAGTGCGGTGTACACCGGGGAGCTGTTTTTT. Filled out from reference TRBV7-2 and TRBJ2-2, the complete variable domain reads GAGVSQSPSNKVTEKGKDVELRCDPISGHTALYWYRQSLGQGLEFLIYFQGNSAPDKSGLPSDRFSAERTGGSVSTLTIQRTQQEDSAVYLCASSLESSAVYTGELFFGEGSRLTVL.

In its sample, this clonotype was seen a few times. J is TRBJ1-2 and V is TRBV28; D is possibly TRBD1 (6 bases). The V end was cut by 2 bases, the J end by 4 bases, with 14 bases between. The CDR3 contains 15 residues. Germline CDR1 MDHEN, CDR2 SYDVKM. CDR3 protein: CASSLTGQAFYGYTF. The CDR3 DNA follows: TGTGCCAGCAGTTTAACAGGGCAGGCCTTCTATGGCTACACCTTC.

The J gene is TRBJ2-3, the V gene TRBV14; D remains unclear. CDR1 is SGHDN and CDR2 is FVKESK in the germline V gene. Deletions cut 7 bases from V and 0 bases from J, with 8 bases between. The CDR3 contains 13 residues. CDR3 region: CASKRRSTDTQYF. The CDR3 DNA sequence: TGTGCCAGCAAGCGCCGCAGCACAGATACGCAGTATTTT.

This clonotype was seen more than once but under ten times. The chain combines TRBV9 with TRBJ2-5; 8 nucleotides match TRBD1. Trimming cost V 4 bases and J 11 bases; bases outside gene matches: 16. The CDR3 extends over 15 amino acids. Germline CDR1 and CDR2: SGDLS and YYNGEE. The CDR3 region has the DNA TGTGCCAGCAGCCCAAGAGCACAGGGGGTGAGTGAGCAGTACTTC. This encodes CASSPRAQGVSEQYF.

The J gene is TRBJ2-2, the V gene TRBV12-3 or TRBV12-4; D might be TRBD2 (5 bases). Between the trimmed V and J ends, which lost 5 bases and 6 bases, there was a span of 10 bases. The CDR3 extends over 13 amino acids. The CDR3 reads CASSPGVPGELFF. The CDR3 DNA is TGTGCCAGCAGTCCCGGGGTACCCGGGGAGCTGTTTTTT.

This clonotype was found many times. The chain couples TRBV12-3 or TRBV12-4 to TRBJ2-7; 8 nucleotides align to TRBD2. This CDR3 has 14 amino acids. V lost 0 bases to trimming and J lost 4 bases; unmatched junction nucleotides: 2. The CDR3: CASSLASGIYEQYF. The CDR3 DNA follows: TGTGCCAGCAGTTTAGCTAGCGGGATTTACGAGCAGTACTTC.

This clonotype was observed a handful of times. The gene calls are TRBV2 and TRBJ2-5; 7 nucleotides agree with TRBD1. Germline trimming cut 5 bases from V and 2 bases from J; bases unmatched to any gene: 11. From germline, CDR1 is SNHLY and CDR2 FYNNEI. The CDR3 has 16 residues. CDR3 loop: CASSPYPGQRQETQYF. The CDR3 DNA sequence: TGTGCCAGCAGTCCCTATCCGGGACAGAGGCAAGAGACCCAGTACTTC.

This clonotype was observed a few times. V gene TRBV5-1 combines with J gene TRBJ2-3, with 9 bases lining up with TRBD1. The V gene's germline CDR1 is SGHRS and CDR2 YFSETQ. The CDR3 spans 16 residues. Germline trimming cut 1 base from V and 2 bases from J; bases unmatched to any gene: 5. The CDR3, as DNA: TGCGCCAGCAGCTTGTCGGGGACAGGGATCACAGATACGCAGTATTTT. Residues: CASSLSGTGITDTQYF. Drawing the rest from reference TRBV5-1 and TRBJ2-3, the complete variable domain is KAGVTQTPRYLIKTRGQQVTLSCSPISGHRSVSWYQQTPGQGLQFLFEYFSETQRNKGNFPGRFSGRQFSNSRSEMNVSTLELGDSALYLCASSLSGTGITDTQYFGPGTRLTVL.

This clonotype occurred a few times. V usage is TRBV7-2 and J usage is TRBJ2-3, with D possibly being TRBD1 (5 bases). The CDR3 runs to 16 residues. CDR1 is SGHTA and CDR2 is FQGNSA in the germline V gene. The ends were cut back, 2 bases at V and 2 bases at J, with 14 bases in the middle. The CDR3 is CASSLRAGSYTDTQYF. Written as DNA, the CDR3 is TGTGCCAGCAGCTTAAGGGCAGGGTCTTACACAGATACGCAGTATTTT. The full variable domain, its missing parts supplied by reference TRBV7-2 and TRBJ2-3, is GAGVSQSPSNKVTEKGKDVELRCDPISGHTALYWYRQSLGQGLEFLIYFQGNSAPDKSGLPSDRFSAERTGGSVSTLTIQRTQQEDSAVYLCASSLRAGSYTDTQYFGPGTRLTVL.

This chain links TRBV9 with TRBJ1-2; unclear D gene. The length of the CDR3 is 12 residues. Germline CDR1 is SGDLS and CDR2 is YYNGEE. V lost 4 bases and J lost 7, with 11 bases in between. The CDR3: CASSPPVLGYTF. CDR3 coding DNA: TGTGCCAGCAGCCCCCCGGTTCTTGGCTACACCTTC.

This chain connects TRBV10-3 to TRBJ2-3, with D possibly TRBD2 on 6 matching bases. This CDR3 region has 17 residues. Per the germline V gene, CDR1 is ENHRY and CDR2 is SYGVKD. The V end was cut by 10 bases, the J end by 0 bases, with 23 bases between. In nucleotides, the CDR3 is TGTGCCACCCGACCGACCCGTGGCGGGGCTAGCACAGATACGCAGTATTTT. It encodes CATRPTRGGASTDTQYF.

The chain has TRBV7-2 and TRBJ2-5; D is possibly TRBD1 (7 bases). Per the germline V gene, CDR1 is SGHTA and CDR2 is FQGNSA. With 2 bases removed from V and 4 bases from J, the gap between germline ends came to 14 bases. CDR3 length: 15 amino acids. CDR3 region: CASSLSGAGGETQYF. The DNA of the CDR3 is TGTGCCAGCAGCTTATCGGGGGCAGGGGGAGAGACCCAGTACTTC.

As for this clonotype: The junction and the germline gene differ at one end; a read error may be behind it. The chain combines TRBV10-3 with TRBJ2-7; tentative D call: TRBD2 (5 bases). Germline CDR1 ENHRY, CDR2 SYGVKD. This CDR3 region has 15 residues. This CDR3 is CAISESISVSYERYF. CDR3 nucleotide sequence: TGTGCCATCAGTGAGTCGATTAGCGTCTCCTACGAGCGGTACTTC.

V usage is TRBV7-2 and J usage is TRBJ1-5; D uncertain. Germline CDR1 is SGHTA and CDR2 is FQGNSA. CDR3 size: 14 residues. Trimming shortened V by 5 bases and J by 3 bases, and 11 bases separated the two germline ends. The CDR3 protein is CASSLGMNNQPQHF. The CDR3 coding sequence is TGTGCCAGCAGCCTCGGGATGAACAATCAGCCCCAGCATTTT.

The chain employs TRBV12-3 or TRBV12-4 and TRBJ2-1; 7 bases map to TRBD2. The CDR3 is 15 residues long. The J segment lost 6 bases and the V segment lost 10 bases, leaving 15 bases of the junction unmatched. CDR3 nucleotides: TGTGCCAACACCGAGGGGCTAGCGGTGGGCAATGAGCAGTTCTTC. It translates to CANTEGLAVGNEQFF.

This chain connects TRBV24-1 to TRBJ1-5, with a weak D call TRBD1 (5 bases). The CDR3 covers 16 residues. Trimming took off 4 bases at V and 0 bases at J, with 12 bases between the two ends. CDR1 and CDR2 (germline): KGHDR, SFDVKD. CDR3 in amino acids: CATSERGPSSNQPQHF. DNA for the CDR3: TGTGCCACCAGTGAACGGGGCCCCAGTAGCAATCAGCCCCAGCATTTT.

As concerns this clonotype: Compared with germline, one end of the junction differs, possibly owing to a read error. The chain employs TRBV6-6 and TRBJ2-1; maybe TRBD1 (6 bases). CDR3 length: 15 amino acids. The germline CDR1 and CDR2 sequences are MNHNY and SVGAGI (reference sequence). The CDR3 region is CAGSNEQTGLNEQFF. The CDR3, as DNA: TGTGCCGGCAGCAACGAACAAACAGGGTTGAATGAGCAGTTCTTC.